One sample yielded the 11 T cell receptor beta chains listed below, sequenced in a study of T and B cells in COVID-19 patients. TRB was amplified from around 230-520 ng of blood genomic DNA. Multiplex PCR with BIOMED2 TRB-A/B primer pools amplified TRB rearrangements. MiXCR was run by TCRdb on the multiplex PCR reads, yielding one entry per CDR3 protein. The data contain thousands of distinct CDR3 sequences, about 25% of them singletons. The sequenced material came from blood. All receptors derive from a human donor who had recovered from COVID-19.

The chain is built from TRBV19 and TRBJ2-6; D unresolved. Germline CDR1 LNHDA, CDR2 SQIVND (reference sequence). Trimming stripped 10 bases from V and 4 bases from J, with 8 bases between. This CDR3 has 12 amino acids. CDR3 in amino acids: CATMGGANVLTF. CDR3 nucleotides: TGTGCCACCATGGGGGGGGCCAACGTCCTGACTTTC.

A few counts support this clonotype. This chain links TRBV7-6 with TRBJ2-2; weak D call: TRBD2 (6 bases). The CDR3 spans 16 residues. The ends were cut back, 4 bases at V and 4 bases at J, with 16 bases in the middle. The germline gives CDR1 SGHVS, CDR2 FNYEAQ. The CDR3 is CASSSFSGWGTGELFF. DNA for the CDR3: TGTGCCAGCAGCTCTTTTAGCGGATGGGGCACCGGGGAGCTGTTTTTT.

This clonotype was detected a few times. CDR3 protein: CASSSTGYTDTQYF. CDR3 in DNA: TGCGCCAGCAGCTCGACTGGCTACACAGATACGCAGTATTTT. V is TRBV5-1 and J is TRBJ2-3; no reliable D call. Trimming shortened V by 3 bases and J by 2 bases, and 10 bases separated the two germline ends. CDR1 and CDR2 from the germline V gene are SGHRS and YFSETQ. CDR3 length: 14 residues. Variable domain in full (rest from reference TRBV5-1 and TRBJ2-3): KAGVTQTPRYLIKTRGQQVTLSCSPISGHRSVSWYQQTPGQGLQFLFEYFSETQRNKGNFPGRFSGRQFSNSRSEMNVSTLELGDSALYLCASSSTGYTDTQYFGPGTRLTVL.

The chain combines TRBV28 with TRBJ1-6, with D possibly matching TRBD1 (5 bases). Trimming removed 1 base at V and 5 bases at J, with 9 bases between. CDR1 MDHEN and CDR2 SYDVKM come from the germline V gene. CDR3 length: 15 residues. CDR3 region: CASSLSGPNNSPLHF. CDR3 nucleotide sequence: TGTGCCAGCAGTTTATCAGGGCCTAATAATTCACCCCTCCACTTT.

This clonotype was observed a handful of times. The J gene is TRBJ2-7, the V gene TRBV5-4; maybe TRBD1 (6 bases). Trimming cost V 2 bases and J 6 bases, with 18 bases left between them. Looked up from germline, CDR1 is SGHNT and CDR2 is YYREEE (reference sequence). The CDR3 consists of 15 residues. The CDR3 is CASSLQGRPSGEQYF. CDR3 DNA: TGTGCCAGCAGCTTACAGGGACGGCCCTCTGGCGAGCAGTACTTC.

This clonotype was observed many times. The CDR3 DNA sequence: TGTGCCAGCTCGCCTATCACCAGTTCGGGGGGCGGTTCACCCCTCCACTTT. This encodes CASSPITSSGGGSPLHF. The chain joins TRBV18 to TRBJ1-6; TRBD1 is a possible D gene (6 bases). The CDR3 is made up of 17 amino acids. Germline V lookup: CDR1 KGHSH, CDR2 LQKENI. The germline V and J ends were trimmed by 6 bases and 9 bases, with 24 bases remaining between them. The full variable domain, with the rest looked up from reference TRBV18 and TRBJ1-6, is NAGVMQNPRHLVRRRGQEARLRCSPMKGHSHVYWYRQLPEEGLKFMVYLQKENIIDESGMPKERFSAEFPKEGPSILRIQQVVRGDSAAYFCASSPITSSGGGSPLHFGNGTRLTVT.

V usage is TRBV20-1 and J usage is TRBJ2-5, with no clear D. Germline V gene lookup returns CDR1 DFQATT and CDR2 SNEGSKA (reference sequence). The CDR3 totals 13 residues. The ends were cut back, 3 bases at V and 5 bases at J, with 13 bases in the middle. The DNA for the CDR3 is TGCAGTGCTAGCCGACTCAACCGGGAGACCCAGTACTTC. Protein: CSASRLNRETQYF.

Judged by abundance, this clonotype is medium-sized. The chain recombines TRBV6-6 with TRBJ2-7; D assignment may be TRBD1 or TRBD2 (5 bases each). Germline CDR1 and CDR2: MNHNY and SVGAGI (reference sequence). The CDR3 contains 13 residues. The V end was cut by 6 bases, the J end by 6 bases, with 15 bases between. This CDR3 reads CASSGFEGREQYF. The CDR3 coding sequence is TGTGCCAGCAGCGGCTTCGAGGGGCGCGAGCAGTACTTC.

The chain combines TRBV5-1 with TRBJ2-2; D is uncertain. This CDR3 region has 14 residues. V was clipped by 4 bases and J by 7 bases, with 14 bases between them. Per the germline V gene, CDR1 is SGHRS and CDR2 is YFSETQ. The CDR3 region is CASSLEVINGELFF. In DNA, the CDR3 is TGCGCCAGCAGCCTCGAAGTCATCAACGGGGAGCTGTTTTTT. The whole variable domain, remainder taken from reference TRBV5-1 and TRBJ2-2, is KAGVTQTPRYLIKTRGQQVTLSCSPISGHRSVSWYQQTPGQGLQFLFEYFSETQRNKGNFPGRFSGRQFSNSRSEMNVSTLELGDSALYLCASSLEVINGELFFGEGSRLTVL.

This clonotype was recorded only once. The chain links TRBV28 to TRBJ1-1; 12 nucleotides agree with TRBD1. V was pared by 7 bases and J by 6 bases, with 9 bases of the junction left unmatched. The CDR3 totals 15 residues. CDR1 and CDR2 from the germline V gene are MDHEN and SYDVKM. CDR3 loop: CASNPRDRGRAEAFF. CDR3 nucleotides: TGTGCCAGCAACCCCCGGGACAGGGGGCGGGCTGAAGCTTTCTTT.

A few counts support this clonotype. The CDR3 DNA follows: TGCAGTGCCCCCGGGACTTTCCGGTCGGAGCAGTACTTC. This sequence encodes CSAPGTFRSEQYF. This chain joins TRBV20-1 and TRBJ2-7, with a weak D call TRBD2 (6 bases). The germline gives CDR1 DFQATT, CDR2 SNEGSKA (reference sequence). This CDR3 comprises 13 residues. The V gene lost 6 bases and the J gene lost 7 bases, with 19 bases spanning the gap.